Below, 16 T cell receptor beta chains from the same sample are listed, as sequenced in a study of blood T cell repertoires in COVID-19. Only in-frame clones appear in the TCRdb table, and some are missing; sequencing was by immunoSEQ multiplex PCR. The table lists about 87,000 clones, 70% to 90% of them singletons, with 5.1% in the top ten. Sequenced material: peripheral blood. These receptors were obtained from a man between 35 and 55 years old with acute or convalescent COVID-19.

The chain couples TRBV14 to TRBJ2-7; D not resolved. The CDR3 is 14 residues long. Germline V gene sequence: CDR1 SGHDN, CDR2 FVKESK. Deletions cut 1 base from V and 6 bases from J, with 13 bases between. CDR3 bases: TGTGCCAGCAGCCAAGCCCGCGAACCTAGCGAGCAGTACTTC. Translating it yields CASSQAREPSEQYF.

The V and J genes are TRBV6-2 or TRBV6-3 and TRBJ1-2, with TRBD1 matching over 9 bases. Looked up from germline, CDR1 is MNHEY and CDR2 is SVGEGT. V was pared by 0 bases and J by 4 bases, with 9 bases of the junction left unmatched. This CDR3 is 17 amino acids long. The CDR3 loop is CASSYSKVGQGVYGYTF. In DNA, the CDR3 is TGTGCCAGCAGTTACTCGAAAGTGGGACAGGGAGTCTATGGCTACACCTTC.

This clone was seen ten or more times. V is TRBV3-1 (or the pseudogene TRBV3-2) and J is TRBJ2-7; weak D call: TRBD2 (5 bases). V was shortened by 1 base and J by 6 bases, with 19 bases between the two germline ends. The CDR3 is 16 amino acids. Germline V gives CDR1 LGHDT, CDR2 YNNKEL (reference sequence). The CDR3 protein is CASSQGGIYRRTEQYF. Written as DNA, the CDR3 is TGTGCCAGCAGCCAAGGAGGGATCTACAGAAGGACCGAGCAGTACTTC.

V is TRBV5-1 and J is TRBJ2-7, with 7 bases matching TRBD2. Germline values: CDR1 SGHRS, CDR2 YFSETQ. V lost 0 bases, J lost 7 bases, and 7 bases stayed unmatched. This CDR3 is 14 amino acids long. The CDR3 nucleotides are TGCGCCAGCAGCTTGGGGGAGGGCCGAGGGGAGCAGTACTTC. Protein product: CASSLGEGRGEQYF.

This rearrangement joins TRBV14 to TRBJ2-1; 11 positions match TRBD2. The CDR3 runs 20 residues. Per germline, CDR1 SGHDN and CDR2 FVKESK. The V segment lost 4 bases and the J segment 5 bases; nucleotides outside the gene matches: 19. The CDR3 DNA follows: TGTGCCAGCAGCCCCCCAACGGGGCTTAGCGGGAGGGCCTCGGACAATGAGCAGTTCTTC. Translated: CASSPPTGLSGRASDNEQFF.

The V and J genes are TRBV29-1 and TRBJ2-1; 9 bases match TRBD1. J lost 7 bases, V lost 2 bases, and 12 bases had no gene match. The germline V gene has CDR1 SQVTM and CDR2 ANQGSEA. The CDR3 sequence is 16 residues long. The CDR3 DNA is TGCAGCGTTGAAAGGGGGCGGGACAGGGCAGGGAATGAGCAGTTCTTC. It translates to CSVERGRDRAGNEQFF.

The chain recombines TRBV27 with TRBJ1-1; D perhaps matches TRBD1 (6 bases). The ends were cut back, 0 bases at V and 0 bases at J, with 8 bases in the middle. There are 15 residues in the CDR3. Per germline, CDR1 MNHEY and CDR2 SMNVEV (reference sequence). CDR3 in DNA: TGTGCCAGCAGTTTATCCCCAGGGGTGAACACTGAAGCTTTCTTT. Its protein is CASSLSPGVNTEAFF.

This chain connects TRBV6-2 or TRBV6-3 to TRBJ2-7; 9 bases fit TRBD1. J gave up 3 bases and V 0 bases, and 9 bases lay outside the gene matches. Germline V gene data show CDR1 as MNHEY and CDR2 as SVGEGT. The CDR3 runs to 17 residues. The DNA of the CDR3 is TGTGCCAGCAGTTACTCATCTGGACAGGGGACCTACTACGAGCAGTACTTC. Translation: CASSYSSGQGTYYEQYF.

This clone was detected only a few times. Written as DNA, the CDR3 is TGTGCCAGTAGTACCGGACAGTCGTCCGGCTACACCTTC. Amino acid sequence: CASSTGQSSGYTF. This chain joins TRBV19 and TRBJ1-2; tentatively, D is TRBD1 (6 bases). The CDR3 runs to 13 residues. The V end was cut by 4 bases, the J end by 8 bases, with 14 bases between. Germline lookup yields CDR1 LNHDA and CDR2 SQIVND (reference sequence).

The V and J genes are TRBV21-1 and TRBJ2-5; the table's D call TRBD2 went unverified against the DNA. TRBV21-1 is noted as a pseudogene. The CDR3 length is 18 residues. The CDR3 loop is CASSKPAGRLAVRETQYF. As DNA, the CDR3 is TGTGCCAGCAGCAAGCCGGCGGGTCGACTAGCGGTTAGGGAGACCCAGTACTTC.

The chain is built from TRBV7-2 and TRBJ1-2, with a tentative D call TRBD1 (5 bases). In germline, CDR1 is SGHTA, CDR2 FQGNSA. V was shortened by 4 bases and J by 4 bases, with 19 bases between the two germline ends. This CDR3 has 16 amino acids. The CDR3 region has the DNA TGTGCCAGCAGCTCAAAGATTGGGACTGGGATCTATGGCTACACCTTC. It translates to CASSSKIGTGIYGYTF. Full variable domain (outside the CDR3, taken from reference TRBV7-2 and TRBJ1-2): GAGVSQSPSNKVTEKGKDVELRCDPISGHTALYWYRQSLGQGLEFLIYFQGNSAPDKSGLPSDRFSAERTGGSVSTLTIQRTQQEDSAVYLCASSSKIGTGIYGYTFGSGTRLTVV.

The rearrangement joins TRBV7-2 to TRBJ2-3; TRBD2 is a possible D gene (6 bases). Germline V lookup: CDR1 SGHTA, CDR2 FQGNSA. This CDR3 spans 16 amino acids. Trimming pared 5 bases from V and 0 bases from J, leaving 15 bases between. DNA of the CDR3: TGTGCCAGCAGCCCACCCACGGCGGGGAGCACAGATACGCAGTATTTT. This gives the protein CASSPPTAGSTDTQYF.

The chain joins TRBV27 to TRBJ2-3; 7 nucleotides line up with TRBD1. The CDR3 totals 15 residues. V shed 2 bases and J 2 bases; nucleotides not matched to a gene: 4. Germline lookup yields CDR1 MNHEY and CDR2 SMNVEV (reference sequence). In DNA form, the CDR3 reads TGTGCCAGCAGTTTACGGGGACAGTACACAGATACGCAGTATTTT. This translates into CASSLRGQYTDTQYF.

This chain links TRBV29-1 with TRBJ2-7, with D tentatively TRBD2 (5 bases). The CDR3 length is 12 residues. Trimming stripped 5 bases from V and 1 base from J, with 9 bases between. Germline values: CDR1 SQVTM, CDR2 ANQGSEA. In DNA, the CDR3 is TGCAGCGTTATACTAGGGTCCTACGAGCAGTACTTC. It codes for CSVILGSYEQYF.

This chain connects TRBV5-1 to TRBJ1-1; TRBD1 matches 9 bases. The CDR3 consists of 13 residues. Per the germline V gene, CDR1 is SGHRS and CDR2 is YFSETQ. The J segment lost 4 bases and the V segment lost 3 bases, leaving 1 base of the junction unmatched. The CDR3 here is CASSWGQGTEAFF. The DNA of the CDR3 is TGCGCCAGCAGCTGGGGACAGGGCACTGAAGCTTTCTTT.

The chain is built from TRBV15 and TRBJ2-1; possible D gene TRBD2, 6 bases. The CDR3 covers 16 residues. Germline-derived CDR1 and CDR2 are LNHNV and YYDKDF (reference sequence). The germline V and J ends were trimmed by 8 bases and 0 bases, with 17 bases remaining between them. The CDR3 region is CATLHPTSNSYNEQFF. The DNA of the CDR3 is TGTGCCACCTTACACCCTACTAGCAACTCCTACAATGAGCAGTTCTTC.